A single sample is the source of the 20 T cell receptor beta chains below, sequenced in a study of T cells in Graves' hyperthyroidism and ophthalmopathy. RNA transcripts served as the template for amplifying TCR beta CDR3 regions. When the TCR CDR3 underwent first-round RT-PCR, the HTBI primer set was used. TCRdb reanalysed the multiplex PCR reads using MiXCR and keeps one entry per CDR3 protein. In the table there are about 350,000 distinct CDR3 sequences, around 18% of which are singletons. Sequenced material: blood. The source is a woman between 35 and 50 years old with Graves' ophthalmopathy.

This clonotype came up many times. This chain uses TRBV12-3 or TRBV12-4 with TRBJ1-1; D remains ambiguous. The CDR3 totals 8 residues. V was clipped by 8 bases and J by 12 bases, with 7 bases between them. Here the CDR3 DNA reads TGTGCCAGCGGGGTCTCTTTCTTT. Its protein is CASGVSFF.

This clonotype was found many times. This chain uses TRBV5-1 with TRBJ1-1; a weak D match, TRBD1 (6 bases). This CDR3 is built from 13 residues. CDR1 is SGHRS, CDR2 YFSETQ, per germline. Between the trimmed V and J ends, which lost 0 bases and 10 bases, there was a span of 13 bases. CDR3 in amino acids: CASSLEGQPRAFF. The CDR3 nucleotides are TGCGCCAGCAGCTTGGAAGGACAGCCGCGAGCTTTCTTT.

With regard to this clonotype: A read error may account for a junction end that differs from germline. The rearrangement uses TRBV24-1 and TRBJ2-7; TRBD1 might be the D (6 bases). Germline V gene data show CDR1 as KGHDR and CDR2 as SFDVKD. The CDR3 spans 14 residues. The CDR3 nucleotides are TGTGCCACCAGTGGAACGTGGGGGCACGGGGAGCTGTACTTC. Residues: CATSGTWGHGELYF.

There are many counts of this clonotype. It may be a read error: a sequence one base away is much more abundant. The chain links TRBV7-6 to TRBJ2-2; the match to TRBD1 covers 8 bases. CDR3 length: 17 amino acids. The V gene end was trimmed by 5 bases and the J gene end by 4 bases; junction bases not matched to a gene: 12. Per the germline V gene, CDR1 is SGHVS and CDR2 is FNYEAQ. The CDR3 here is CASSPRTGKMSTGELFF. CDR3 coding DNA: TGTGCCAGCAGCCCAAGGACAGGGAAAATGAGCACCGGGGAGCTGTTTTTT.

The chain recombines TRBV20-1 with TRBJ1-6, with 9 positions matching TRBD1. This CDR3 is 12 amino acids long. Germline CDR1 reads DFQATT; CDR2 reads SNEGSKA (reference sequence). After removal of 5 bases from V and 10 bases from J, the junction contained 3 bases not matched to a gene. This chain's CDR3 is CSARQGESPLHF. The CDR3 bases are TGCAGTGCTCGACAGGGGGAATCACCCCTCCACTTT.

This clonotype has ten or more counts. The V call is TRBV28, the J call TRBJ1-1; TRBD1 might be the D (5 bases). The CDR3 sequence is 14 residues long. V lost 2 bases, J lost 7 bases, and 14 bases lay in between. From germline, CDR1 is MDHEN and CDR2 SYDVKM. CDR3 loop: CASSLLGLTGEAFF. For the CDR3, the DNA is TGTGCCAGCAGTTTACTGGGTCTAACAGGTGAAGCTTTCTTT.

Many counts were recorded for this clonotype. The chain carries TRBV5-1 and TRBJ1-1, with TRBD1 identical over 9 bases. This CDR3 contains 15 residues. Losses at the gene ends were 4 bases for V and 5 bases for J; bases not matched to a gene: 9. From germline, CDR1 is SGHRS and CDR2 YFSETQ. The CDR3 sequence is CASSLYRGRETEAFF. CDR3 DNA: TGCGCCAGCAGCCTATACAGGGGGCGGGAAACTGAAGCTTTCTTT.

This clonotype was seen many times. The chain couples TRBV25-1 to TRBJ2-7; 11 bases are a match to TRBD2. V shed 1 base, J shed 4 bases, and the junction held 12 bases outside the gene matches. In germline, CDR1 is MGHDK, CDR2 SYGVNS. This CDR3 spans 18 amino acids. CDR3 sequence (DNA): TGTGCCAGCAGTGAATCGGGGGTAACTAGCGGGAGCTCTTACGAGCAGTACTTC. Protein product: CASSESGVTSGSSYEQYF.

This chain links TRBV30 with TRBJ2-2, with 8 bases identical to TRBD1. CDR1 and CDR2 (germline): GTSNPN, SVGIG (reference sequence). V gave up 0 bases and J gave up 4 bases; unmatched junction bases: 7. This CDR3 contains 16 residues. CDR3 in amino acids: CAWSVLRDRSTGELFF. The DNA of the CDR3 is TGTGCCTGGAGTGTACTGAGGGACAGGTCCACCGGGGAGCTGTTTTTT.

At least ten counts were recorded for this clonotype. The rearrangement links TRBV20-1 to TRBJ2-5; a weak D match, TRBD2 (5 bases). In germline, CDR1 is DFQATT, CDR2 SNEGSKA (reference sequence). The CDR3 runs to 11 residues. Trimming stripped 3 bases from V and 4 bases from J, with 6 bases between. The CDR3 DNA follows: TGCAGTGCTAGGAGGGCAGAGACCCAGTACTTC. Amino acid sequence: CSARRAETQYF.

This clonotype was seen many times. The rearrangement joins TRBV7-2 to TRBJ2-7; 8 bases are a match to TRBD1. CDR1 and CDR2 (germline): SGHTA, FQGNSA. J was trimmed by 6 bases and V by 3 bases; bases with no gene match: 10. The CDR3 has 15 residues. CDR3 nucleotide sequence: TGTGCCAGCAGCTTCTTAGGACAGGGACCTCTCGAGCAGTACTTC. Translating gives CASSFLGQGPLEQYF. Full variable domain (rest looked up from reference TRBV7-2 and TRBJ2-7): GAGVSQSPSNKVTEKGKDVELRCDPISGHTALYWYRQSLGQGLEFLIYFQGNSAPDKSGLPSDRFSAERTGGSVSTLTIQRTQQEDSAVYLCASSFLGQGPLEQYFGPGTRLTVT.

This clonotype was detected many times. The V call is TRBV6-1, the J call TRBJ2-7; possible D gene TRBD2, 7 bases. The V and J ends lost 7 bases and 2 bases respectively, with 15 bases between them. There are 14 residues in the CDR3. CDR1 is MNHNS and CDR2 is SASEGT in the germline V gene. The DNA for the CDR3 is TGTGCCAGCATCAGGGTGGGGGGGCCCTACGAGCAGTACTTC. Protein sequence: CASIRVGGPYEQYF.

This clonotype has ten or more counts. The chain has TRBV12-3 or TRBV12-4 and TRBJ1-5; no definite D call. V lost 8 bases to trimming and J lost 4 bases, with 9 bases between them. The CDR3 extends over 12 amino acids. CDR3 region: CASSRANQPQHF. The CDR3 DNA reads TGTGCCAGCTCGCGAGCGAATCAGCCCCAGCATTTT.

V gene TRBV20-1 combines with J gene TRBJ1-1; maybe TRBD1 (6 bases). The CDR3 spans 16 residues. Germline V gene lookup returns CDR1 DFQATT and CDR2 SNEGSKA (reference sequence). V lost 0 bases and J 1 base, leaving 15 bases between the germline ends. The CDR3 coding sequence is TGCAGTGCTAGAGAACCCACAGGGCAGGGGAACACTGAAGCTTTCTTT. This codes for CSAREPTGQGNTEAFF.

Details on this clonotype: A much larger clone differs from this one at a single base, so this may be a read error. The CDR3 DNA is TGTGCCAGCGGCCTCCGCGGTCCCCCCGGGGAGCTGTTTTTT. It specifies CASGLRGPPGELFF. The chain couples TRBV2 to TRBJ2-2; no clear D gene. V was pared by 8 bases and J by 6 bases, with 16 bases between. The CDR3 contains 14 residues. Germline V gene sequence: CDR1 SNHLY, CDR2 FYNNEI.

This clonotype has a count of ten or more. The CDR3 region is CASSTAGDKYEQYF. DNA for the CDR3: TGTGCCAGCAGTACCGCGGGGGACAAATACGAGCAGTACTTC. The chain has TRBV12-3 or TRBV12-4 and TRBJ2-7, with a weak D call TRBD2 (7 bases). The CDR3 is 14 residues long. V shed 5 bases and J shed 4 bases, with 15 bases lying between them.

This clonotype was counted many times. CDR3: CASRSDREQETQYF. DNA for the CDR3: TGTGCCAGCAGGTCGGACAGGGAACAAGAGACCCAGTACTTC. The V gene is TRBV28, the J gene TRBJ2-5; TRBD1 matches 8 bases. The CDR3 runs 14 residues. Germline assignment: CDR1 MDHEN and CDR2 SYDVKM. J lost 2 bases, V lost 6 bases, and 5 bases had no gene match.

This clonotype was recorded at least ten times. The genes are TRBV6-5 and TRBJ2-7; D may be TRBD1 or TRBD2 (5 bases each). This CDR3 has 14 residues. Germline V lookup: CDR1 MNHEY, CDR2 SVGAGI. V dropped 5 bases and J dropped 1 base, with 12 bases sitting between them. The DNA for the CDR3 is TGTGCCAGCAGTCCACGAGGGGAGTCCTACGAGCAGTACTTC. This codes for CASSPRGESYEQYF.

At least ten counts were recorded for this clonotype. This chain links TRBV27 with TRBJ2-7; D is undetermined. Deletions cut 3 bases from V and 2 bases from J, with 11 bases between. The CDR3 is 14 residues long. CDR1 is MNHEY, CDR2 SMNVEV, per germline (reference sequence). CDR3 DNA: TGTGCCAGCAGTTTGGGGATTCGTCCCTACGAGCAGTACTTC. Amino acid sequence: CASSLGIRPYEQYF.

The chain couples TRBV11-2 to TRBJ2-2; 9 nucleotides align to TRBD2. Trimming cost V 5 bases and J 4 bases; bases outside gene matches: 2. Germline V gene data show CDR1 as SGHAT and CDR2 as FQNNGV. The CDR3 is 14 amino acids. The CDR3, as DNA: TGTGCCAGCAGCCCACTAGCGGGCACCGGGGAGCTGTTTTTT. Its translation: CASSPLAGTGELFF.